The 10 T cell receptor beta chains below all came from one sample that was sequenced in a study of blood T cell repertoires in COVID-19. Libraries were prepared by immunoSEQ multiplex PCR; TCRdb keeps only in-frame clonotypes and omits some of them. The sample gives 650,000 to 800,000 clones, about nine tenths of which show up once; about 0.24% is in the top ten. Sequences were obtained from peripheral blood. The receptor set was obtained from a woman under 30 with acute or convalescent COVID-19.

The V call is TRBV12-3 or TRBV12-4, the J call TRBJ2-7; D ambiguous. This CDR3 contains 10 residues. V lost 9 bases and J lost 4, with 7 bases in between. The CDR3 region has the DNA TGTGCCAGGACATTTTACGAGCAGTACTTC. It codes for CARTFYEQYF.

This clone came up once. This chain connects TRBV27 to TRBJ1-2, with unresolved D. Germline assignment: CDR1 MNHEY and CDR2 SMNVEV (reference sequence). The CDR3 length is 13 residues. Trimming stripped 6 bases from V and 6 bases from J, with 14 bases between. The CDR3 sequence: CASRFTISDGYTF. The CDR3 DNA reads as TGTGCCAGCAGATTTACTATTTCTGATGGCTACACCTTC.

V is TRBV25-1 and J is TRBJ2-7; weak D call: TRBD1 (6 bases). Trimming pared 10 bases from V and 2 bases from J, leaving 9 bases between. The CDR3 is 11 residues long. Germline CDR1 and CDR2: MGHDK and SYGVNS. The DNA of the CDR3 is TGTGCCACCGCAGGGGCCTACGAGCAGTACTTC. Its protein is CATAGAYEQYF.

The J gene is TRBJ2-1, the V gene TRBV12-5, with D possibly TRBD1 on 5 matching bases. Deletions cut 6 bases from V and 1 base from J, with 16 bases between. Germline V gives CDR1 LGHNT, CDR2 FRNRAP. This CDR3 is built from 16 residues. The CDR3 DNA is TGTGCTAGTGGCCCTCACAGGATCGCGTCCTACAATGAGCAGTTCTTC. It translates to CASGPHRIASYNEQFF. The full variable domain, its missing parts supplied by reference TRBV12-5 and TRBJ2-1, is DARVTQTPRHKVTEMGQEVTMRCQPILGHNTVFWYRQTMMQGLELLAYFRNRAPLDDSGMPKDRFSAEMPDATLATLKIQPSEPRDSAVYFCASGPHRIASYNEQFFGPGTRLTVL.

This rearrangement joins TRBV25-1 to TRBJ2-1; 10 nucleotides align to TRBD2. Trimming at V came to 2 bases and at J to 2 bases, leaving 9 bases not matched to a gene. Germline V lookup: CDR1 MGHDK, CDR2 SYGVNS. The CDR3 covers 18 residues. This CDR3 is CASSEREGLAGAYNEQFF. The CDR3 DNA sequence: TGTGCCAGCAGTGAACGTGAGGGCCTAGCGGGGGCCTACAATGAGCAGTTCTTC.

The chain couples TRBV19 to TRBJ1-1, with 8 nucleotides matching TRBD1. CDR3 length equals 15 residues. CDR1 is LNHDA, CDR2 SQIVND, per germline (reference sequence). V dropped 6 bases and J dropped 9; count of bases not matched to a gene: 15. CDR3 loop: CASSQGQEKSLKAFF. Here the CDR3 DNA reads TGTGCCAGTAGCCAGGGACAGGAGAAATCATTGAAAGCTTTCTTT.

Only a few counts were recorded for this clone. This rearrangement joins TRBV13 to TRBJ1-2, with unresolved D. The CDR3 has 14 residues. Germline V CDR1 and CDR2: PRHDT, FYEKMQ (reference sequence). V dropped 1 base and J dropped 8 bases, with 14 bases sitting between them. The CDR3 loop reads CASSLERSRGGYTF. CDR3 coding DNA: TGTGCCAGCAGCTTAGAACGGAGCCGTGGAGGCTACACCTTC.

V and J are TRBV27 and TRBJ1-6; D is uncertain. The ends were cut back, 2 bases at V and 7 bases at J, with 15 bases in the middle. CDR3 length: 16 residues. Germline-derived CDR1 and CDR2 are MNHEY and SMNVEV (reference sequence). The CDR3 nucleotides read TGTGCCAGCAGTTTAATTCTTGCGAATACCAATTCACCCCTCCACTTT. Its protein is CASSLILANTNSPLHF.

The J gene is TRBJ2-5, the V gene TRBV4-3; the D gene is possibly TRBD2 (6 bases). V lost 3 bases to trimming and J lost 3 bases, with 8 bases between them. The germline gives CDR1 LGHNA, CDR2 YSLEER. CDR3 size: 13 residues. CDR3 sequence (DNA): TGCGCCAGCAGCCAGACTAGAAAAGAGACCCAGTACTTC. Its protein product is CASSQTRKETQYF.

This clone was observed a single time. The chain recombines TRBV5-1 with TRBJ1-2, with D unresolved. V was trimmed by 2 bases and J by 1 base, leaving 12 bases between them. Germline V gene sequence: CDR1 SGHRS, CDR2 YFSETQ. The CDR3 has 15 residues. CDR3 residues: CASSFRPTLNYGYTF. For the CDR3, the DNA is TGCGCCAGCAGCTTTCGGCCGACACTTAACTATGGCTACACCTTC.